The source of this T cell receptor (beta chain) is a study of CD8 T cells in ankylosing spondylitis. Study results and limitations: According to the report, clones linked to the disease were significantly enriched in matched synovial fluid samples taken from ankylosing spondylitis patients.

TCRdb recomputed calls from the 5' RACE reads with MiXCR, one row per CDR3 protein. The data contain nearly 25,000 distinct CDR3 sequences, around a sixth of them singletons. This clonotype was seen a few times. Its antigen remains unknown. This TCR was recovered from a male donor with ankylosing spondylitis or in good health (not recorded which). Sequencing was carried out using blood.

CDR3 bases: TGTGCCAGCAGTGAAGCGTTGGCGGGGGGCGAGCAGTACTTC. Protein product: CASSEALAGGEQYF. The gene calls are TRBV2 and TRBJ2-7; 8 nucleotides agree with TRBD2. CDR1 is SNHLY and CDR2 is FYNNEI in the germline V gene. Losses at the gene ends were 0 bases for V and 6 bases for J; bases not matched to a gene: 4. The CDR3 runs 14 residues.